This section outlines one T cell receptor (beta chain) sequence together with its context. The source of the sample is a study of T cell changes during pregnancy in multiple sclerosis. Sequenced by immunoSEQ multiplex PCR; TCRdb stores in-frame clones only, minus some. The data show approximately 31,000 clones, with approximately 90% seen just once and about 4.5% held by the top ten. Trimming removed 4 bases from V and 2 bases from J, with 6 bases in between. The CDR3 consists of 12 residues. Germline values: CDR1 SGHRS, CDR2 YFSETQ. The chain joins TRBV5-1 to TRBJ1-1; D gene uncertain. This specimen consisted of CD8+ T cells from peripheral blood mononuclear cells, obtained in the second trimester of pregnancy. The origin of this receptor is a female donor with multiple sclerosis, enrolled in a pregnancy study. CDR3 loop: CASSLVNTEAFF. The DNA of the CDR3 is TGCGCCAGCAGCCTTGTAAACACTGAAGCTTTCTTT.